This TCR beta chain was found in a study of T cell responses to AZD1222 COVID-19 vaccine. Points from the study as a whole: Vaccine-associated CD4 TCRs ranged over spike, dominating at 160-218 and 743-854. Every sample of the repertoires postdated the peak T cell response.

In the case of this clone: The antigen is not known.

Generated by immunoSEQ multiplex PCR, the TCRdb table keeps only in-frame clones and is missing some. This sample has about 150,000 clones, with roughly 94% found just once. The receptor was derived from an adult in good health. This specimen was peripheral blood, taken on day 0 of AZD1222 vaccination.

The CDR3 DNA sequence: TGCGCCAGCAGCCGATCGGGACGCTCGAACACTGAAGCTTTCTTT. It specifies CASSRSGRSNTEAFF. V usage is TRBV4-1 and J usage is TRBJ1-1, with D possibly matching TRBD1 (5 bases). This CDR3 comprises 15 residues. In germline, CDR1 is MGHRA, CDR2 YSYEKL. V was shortened by 4 bases and J by 1 base, with 13 bases between the two germline ends.